This T cell receptor (beta chain) emerged from a study of CD8 T cell repertoires and HIV-1 epitope variants. General observations from the study: Fewer than ten TCR beta clonotypes were antigen-specific, roughly six apparently recognizing autologous or escape variants.

As to this clone: Its antigen is not known.

Assay: immunoSEQ multiplex PCR; the TCRdb copy retains only in-frame clones and omits some. The sample lists under 100,000 clones, more than 65% occurring once. The CDR3 length is 14 residues. V was trimmed by 2 bases and J by 8 bases, leaving 14 bases between them. CDR1 and CDR2 (germline): SGHTS, YDEGEE. The source material was uncultured baseline CD8+ T cells from peripheral blood mononuclear cells (PBMCs). The receptor comes from a male donor with HIV. This chain connects TRBV5-8 to TRBJ2-1, with D uncertain. CDR3 bases: TGTGCCAGCAGCTTAGAGGTCTGGGTCGATGAGCAGTTCTTC. It is translated as CASSLEVWVDEQFF.